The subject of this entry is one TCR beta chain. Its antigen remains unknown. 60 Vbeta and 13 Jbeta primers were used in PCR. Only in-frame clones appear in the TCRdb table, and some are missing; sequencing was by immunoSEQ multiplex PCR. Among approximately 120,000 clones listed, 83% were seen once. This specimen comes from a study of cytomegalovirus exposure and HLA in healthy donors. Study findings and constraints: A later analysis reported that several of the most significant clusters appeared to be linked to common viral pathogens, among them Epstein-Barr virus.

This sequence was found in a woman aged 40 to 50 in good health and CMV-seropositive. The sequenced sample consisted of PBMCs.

The CDR3 sequence: CASRVLDSEQFF. The CDR3 DNA reads as TGTGCCAGCAGGGTACTTGATTCAGAGCAGTTCTTC. The chain employs TRBV6-1 and TRBJ2-1; D is uncertain. Germline assignment: CDR1 MNHNS and CDR2 SASEGT. Trimming removed 6 bases from V and 10 bases from J, with 13 bases in between. The CDR3 has 12 amino acids.